The count of the clone carrying this T cell receptor beta chain is one. This record belongs to a study of blood T cell repertoires in COVID-19. Overall study context: Italy, Spain and the United States were the sources of the convalescent and acute COVID-19 samples.

The authors' processing: Estimation of nucleated cell counts relied on the amplification of reference gene primers. Sequencing used immunoSEQ multiplex PCR; TCRdb keeps in-frame clones, though not all of them. Clonal size and the V and J genes are those of that table, whereas D and trimming came from the DNA. The sample has about 400,000 clones, approximately 88% seen once. This CDR3 region has 13 residues. Germline CDR1 is GTSNPN and CDR2 is SVGIG (reference sequence). The ends lost 5 bases at V and 6 bases at J; junction bases unmatched: 7. Source material: PBMCs or T cells enriched from blood (not recorded which). The chain uses TRBV30 and TRBJ2-3, with 8 bases identical to TRBD1. The TCR was taken from a woman aged 35 to 49 with acute COVID-19. The CDR3 is CAWGQGVSDTQYF. The CDR3 DNA follows: TGTGCCTGGGGACAGGGTGTATCCGATACGCAGTATTTT.